This T cell receptor beta chain was identified in a study of T cells in Graves' hyperthyroidism and ophthalmopathy. Study results and limitations: In the analysis, a 13 V-J model separated ophthalmopathy from stable hyperthyroidism.

Regarding this clonotype: Its matching antigen is unknown.

RNA transcripts yielded amplified TCR beta CDR3 regions. The HTBI primer set was used in a first-round RT-PCR of the TCR CDR3. MiXCR, run by TCRdb on the multiplex PCR reads, gives a single entry per CDR3 protein. The sample includes around 620,000 distinct CDR3 sequences, 14% seen only once; the top ten take roughly 6.9%. Losses at the gene ends were 3 bases for V and 2 bases for J; bases not matched to a gene: 10. Germline-derived CDR1 and CDR2 are SGHTA and FQGTGA. The CDR3 sequence is 18 residues long. The V gene is TRBV7-3, the J gene TRBJ2-2; TRBD2 matches 9 bases. Sequencing was carried out using blood. This receptor was taken from a woman aged 18-29 years with Graves' ophthalmopathy. This CDR3 reads CASSFGGRALINTGELFF. In DNA, the CDR3 is TGTGCCAGCAGCTTTGGCGGGAGGGCCCTTATAAACACCGGGGAGCTGTTTTTT.